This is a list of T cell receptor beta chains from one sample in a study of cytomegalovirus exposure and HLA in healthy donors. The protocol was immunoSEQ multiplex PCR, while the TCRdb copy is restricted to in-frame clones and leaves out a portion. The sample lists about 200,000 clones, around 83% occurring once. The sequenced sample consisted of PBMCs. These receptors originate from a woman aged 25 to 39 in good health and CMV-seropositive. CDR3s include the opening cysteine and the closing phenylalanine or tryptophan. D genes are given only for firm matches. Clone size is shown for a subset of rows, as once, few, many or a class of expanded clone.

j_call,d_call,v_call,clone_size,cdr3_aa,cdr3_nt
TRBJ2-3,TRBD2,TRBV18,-,CASSPEGLETDTQYF,TGTGCCAGCTCACCAGAGGGACTAGAAACAGATACGCAGTATTTT
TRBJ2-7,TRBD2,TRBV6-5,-,CASSQVGLASYEQYF,TGTGCCAGCAGCCAAGTGGGACTAGCCTCCTACGAGCAGTACTTC
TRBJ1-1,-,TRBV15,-,CATSRHLTDTEAFF,TGTGCCACCAGCAGACATCTTACGGACACTGAAGCTTTCTTT
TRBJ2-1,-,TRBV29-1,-,CSVESSRIDYNEQFF,TGCAGCGTTGAATCTTCTAGGATTGACTACAATGAGCAGTTCTTC
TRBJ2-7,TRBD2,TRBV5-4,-,CASRPGTSGTYEQYF,TGTGCCAGCAGACCCGGGACTAGCGGCACCTACGAGCAGTACTTC
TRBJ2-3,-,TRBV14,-,CASSQFGATYTQYF,TGTGCCAGCAGCCAATTCGGTGCCACCTATACGCAGTATTTT
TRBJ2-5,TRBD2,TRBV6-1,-,CASSEPFGAGDQETQYF,TGTGCCAGCAGTGAACCCTTTGGGGCGGGGGATCAAGAGACCCAGTACTTC
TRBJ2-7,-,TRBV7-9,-,CASSLQGLYEQYF,TGTGCCAGCAGCTTGCAGGGTTTGTACGAGCAGTACTTC
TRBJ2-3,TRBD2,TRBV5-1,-,CASSPRLAGGSTDTQYF,TGCGCCAGCAGCCCAAGACTAGCGGGAGGTAGCACAGATACGCAGTATTTT
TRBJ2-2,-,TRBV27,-,CASSFRGTSPGELFF,TGTGCCAGCAGTTTTCGGGGGACGTCCCCCGGGGAGCTGTTTTTT
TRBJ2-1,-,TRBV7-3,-,CASSPRGNNEQFF,TGTGCCAGCAGCCCCAGGGGAAACAATGAGCAGTTCTTC
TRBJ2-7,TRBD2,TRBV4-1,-,CASSQVSLAGTYEQYF,TGCGCCAGCAGCCAAGTTAGCCTAGCGGGAACCTACGAGCAGTACTTC
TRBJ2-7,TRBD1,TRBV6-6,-,CASSYVGQGLGEQYF,TGTGCCAGCAGTTACGTAGGACAGGGCCTTGGAGAGCAGTACTTC
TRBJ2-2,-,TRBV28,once,CASSLGEPGELFF,TGTGCCAGCAGTTTGGGCGAACCCGGGGAGCTGTTTTTT
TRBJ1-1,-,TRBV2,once,CASSVTGRFAFF,TGTGCCAGCAGTGTTACAGGGAGATTTGCTTTCTTT